This TCR beta chain derives from a study of shared clonotypes between healthy human individuals. Broader study findings: Donor clonotype sharing was expected to depend on sequencing depth.

Trimming pared 5 bases from V and 3 bases from J, leaving 20 bases between. Germline V CDR1 and CDR2: SNHLY, FYNNEI. The CDR3 covers 16 residues. All donors were Caucasian adults living in Nashville, Tennessee. A remark on this clone: The target antigen is unknown.

Researchers ran the assay at a deep level. The unsorted PBMC replicate PCRs were performed with approximately 300 ng DNA, roughly 30,000 T cell genomes. Measured with immunoSEQ multiplex PCR; TCRdb has only the in-frame clones, and not every one. The top ten hold 10% to 15% of the sample, which has approximately 510,000 clones, around 79% seen once. This rearrangement joins TRBV2 to TRBJ2-7; D is possibly TRBD1 or TRBD2 (6 bases each). The receptor's source is a woman in her thirties or forties in good health. Some clones in this sample may be carry-over from other donors' samples. The sample consisted of PBMCs. The CDR3 DNA reads as TGTGCCAGCAGTAGGGGGGTAGGGAGCCGATTCTACGAGCAGTACTTC. Protein: CASSRGVGSRFYEQYF.